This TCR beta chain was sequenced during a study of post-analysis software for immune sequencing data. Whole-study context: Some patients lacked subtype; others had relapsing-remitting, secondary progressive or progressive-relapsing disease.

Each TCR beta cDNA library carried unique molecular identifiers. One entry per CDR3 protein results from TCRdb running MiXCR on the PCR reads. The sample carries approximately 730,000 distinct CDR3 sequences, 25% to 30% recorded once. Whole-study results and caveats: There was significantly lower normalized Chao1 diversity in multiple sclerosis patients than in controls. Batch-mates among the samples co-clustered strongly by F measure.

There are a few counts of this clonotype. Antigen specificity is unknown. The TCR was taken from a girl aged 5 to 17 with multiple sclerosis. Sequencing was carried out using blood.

CDR3 in amino acids: CASSLEGTGDSEQFF. In DNA form, the CDR3 reads TGTGCCAGCAGCTTAGAGGGGACAGGGGATAGTGAGCAGTTCTTC. The rearrangement links TRBV7-2 to TRBJ2-1; 10 bases match TRBD1. The CDR3 is 15 amino acids. Germline V gene sequence: CDR1 SGHTA, CDR2 FQGNSA. The V segment lost 1 base and the J segment 9 bases; nucleotides outside the gene matches: 6.